This TCR beta chain was profiled in a study of T cells after yellow fever vaccination. TCRdb reprocessed the 5' RACE reads with MiXCR, giving one entry per CDR3 protein. The profile shows some 670,000 distinct CDR3 sequences, over 9% of them singletons. CDR1 is SQVTM and CDR2 is ANQGSEA in the germline V gene. V lost 5 bases to trimming and J lost 4 bases, with 14 bases between them. The CDR3 has 13 residues. This receptor was obtained from a young man who received the YFV17D yellow fever vaccine. V is TRBV29-1 and J is TRBJ2-5, with D perhaps TRBD1 (5 bases). Material: PBMCs, obtained on the day of the yellow fever booster vaccination. CDR3 region: CSVKMNRRETQYF. The CDR3 coding sequence is TGCAGCGTTAAGATGAACAGGAGAGAGACCCAGTACTTC.